These 17 T cell receptor beta chains share one sample of origin, sequenced in a study of shared clonotypes between healthy human individuals. Repertoires were generated with immunoSEQ multiplex PCR, while TCRdb's copy carries only in-frame clones and drops some. This repertoire shows over a million clones, approximately 78% found once; its top ten account for roughly 0.65%. Sequencing was carried out using memory CD4+ T cells from PBMCs. Sample subset: CD45RA-negative fraction. Every receptor here comes from a man between 18 and 29 years old in good health. Some clones in this sample may be carry-over from other donors' samples.

The chain links TRBV28 to TRBJ1-4, with 7 bases fitting TRBD1. The trim removed 2 bases at V and 7 bases at J, leaving 1 base unmatched. The CDR3 spans 13 residues. Germline V gene data show CDR1 as MDHEN and CDR2 as SYDVKM. CDR3 coding DNA: TGTGCCAGCAGTTTACAGGGGGTTGAAAAACTGTTTTTT. Translating it yields CASSLQGVEKLFF.

The rearrangement uses TRBV4-3 and TRBJ2-6, with 11 bases fitting TRBD2. The ends lost 1 base at V and 0 bases at J; junction bases unmatched: 11. The CDR3 length is 21 residues. The V gene's germline CDR1 is LGHNA and CDR2 YSLEER. The CDR3 DNA is TGCGCCAGCAGCCAAGGTAGCGGGAGGGCCTGGGCACACTCTGGGGCCAACGTCCTGACTTTC. Translated, it gives CASSQGSGRAWAHSGANVLTF.

The V call is TRBV9, the J call TRBJ1-2; the D is unclear. V lost 1 base and J 1 base, leaving 5 bases between the germline ends. CDR1 and CDR2 from the germline V gene are SGDLS and YYNGEE. The CDR3 is 13 residues long. The CDR3 here is CASSVRSNYGYTF. Here the CDR3 DNA reads TGTGCCAGCAGCGTACGCAGTAACTATGGCTACACCTTC.

The rearrangement links TRBV2 to TRBJ2-5, with 7 positions matching TRBD2. This CDR3 has 13 residues. The V gene's germline CDR1 is SNHLY and CDR2 FYNNEI. After removal of 7 bases from V and 4 bases from J, the junction contained 6 bases not matched to a gene. CDR3 loop: CASKTGGGETQYF. Here the CDR3 DNA reads TGTGCCAGCAAGACGGGGGGTGGAGAGACCCAGTACTTC.

The V gene is TRBV9, the J gene TRBJ2-1; 11 positions agree with TRBD2. CDR3 length: 17 amino acids. Germline CDR1 and CDR2: SGDLS and YYNGEE. The V and J ends lost 4 bases and 6 bases, in that order; junction bases with no gene match: 12. CDR3 DNA: TGTGCCAGCAGCAGACGTAGCGGGAGGGCCTCGGGCAATGAGCAGTTCTTC. Its translation is CASSRRSGRASGNEQFF. Complete variable domain (other parts from reference TRBV9 and TRBJ2-1): DSGVTQTPKHLITATGQRVTLRCSPRSGDLSVYWYQQSLDQGLQFLIQYYNGEERAKGNILERFSAQQFPDLHSELNLSSLELGDSALYFCASSRRSGRASGNEQFFGPGTRLTVL.

The V gene is TRBV4-1, the J gene TRBJ1-1, with 8 bases aligning to TRBD1. Trimming took 1 base from V and 7 from J; bases not matched to a gene: 14. Germline V lookup: CDR1 MGHRA, CDR2 YSYEKL. The CDR3 loop spans 17 amino acids. Here the CDR3 DNA reads TGCGCCAGCAGCCAAGCGCCGCAGGGGGCTAAACTGGGTGAAGCTTTCTTT. This gives the protein CASSQAPQGAKLGEAFF.

The chain has TRBV29-1 and TRBJ2-5; 8 positions agree with TRBD1. The tail of the sequence fits TRBJ2-7 better, so the J call may be wrong. The CDR3 loop spans 13 amino acids. Germline-derived CDR1 and CDR2 are SQVTM and ANQGSEA. CDR3 coding DNA: TGCAGCGTTGGAAGGACAGGGAGTTACGAGCAGTACTTC. Its protein is CSVGRTGSYEQYF.

The sample holds a few counts of this clone. In DNA, the CDR3 is TGTGCCAGCAGGGACAGCGGGAGGTATGGTATCGCCTACGAGCAGTACTTC. It translates to CASRDSGRYGIAYEQYF. This rearrangement joins TRBV13 to TRBJ2-5, with 9 bases lining up with TRBD2. Judging by the DNA end, TRBJ2-7 fits better; the J call may be wrong. The CDR3 is 17 residues long. Germline assignment: CDR1 PRHDT and CDR2 FYEKMQ (reference sequence).

Comments on this clone: This may come from a read error, since a much larger clone is one base off. Other DNA sequences in this sample translate to the same CDR3. This chain uses TRBV30 with TRBJ1-3, with D perhaps TRBD1 (5 bases). Germline V lookup: CDR1 GTSNPN, CDR2 SVGIG (reference sequence). Trimming left V 3 bases short and J 8 bases short, with 5 bases between. The CDR3 is 10 amino acids. CDR3: CAWSRDTIYF. The CDR3, as DNA: TGTGCCTGGAGCAGGGACACCATATATTTT.

This chain connects TRBV11-2 to TRBJ2-7, with D hard to call. The CDR3 spans 14 residues. Germline assignment: CDR1 SGHAT and CDR2 FQNNGV. The V and J ends lost 1 base and 3 bases respectively, with 10 bases between them. CDR3 bases: TGTGCCAGCAGCTTAGGGCTCCCTCTCTACGAGCAGTACTTC. Translating gives CASSLGLPLYEQYF. Drawing the rest from reference TRBV11-2 and TRBJ2-7, the complete variable domain is EAGVAQSPRYKIIEKRQSVAFWCNPISGHATLYWYQQILGQGPKLLIQFQNNGVVDDSQLPKDRFSAERLKGVDSTLKIQPAKLEDSAVYLCASSLGLPLYEQYFGPGTRLTVT.

The chain is built from TRBV19 and TRBJ1-1; D may be TRBD1 (5 bases). The CDR3 consists of 16 residues. In germline, CDR1 is LNHDA, CDR2 SQIVND (reference sequence). V dropped 6 bases and J dropped 5 bases, with 22 bases sitting between them. The CDR3 loop reads CASRNERAGRITEAFF. In DNA form, the CDR3 reads TGTGCCAGTAGGAATGAACGGGCAGGGAGAATTACTGAAGCTTTCTTT. Filled out from reference TRBV19 and TRBJ1-1, the complete variable domain reads DGGITQSPKYLFRKEGQNVTLSCEQNLNHDAMYWYRQDPGQGLRLIYYSQIVNDFQKGDIAEGYSVSREKKESFPLTVTSAQKNPTAFYLCASRNERAGRITEAFFGQGTRLTVV.

This clone has ten or more counts. V is TRBV18 and J is TRBJ2-1, with D perhaps given as TRBD1 or TRBD2 (5 bases each). The V end was cut by 3 bases, the J end by 2 bases, with 11 bases between. The CDR3 runs 15 residues. Germline values: CDR1 KGHSH, CDR2 LQKENI. The CDR3 DNA reads TGTGCCAGCTCACCCGGGGACCCTCCCTACAATGAGCAGTTCTTC. It encodes CASSPGDPPYNEQFF. The full variable domain, completed using reference TRBV18 and TRBJ2-1, is NAGVMQNPRHLVRRRGQEARLRCSPMKGHSHVYWYRQLPEEGLKFMVYLQKENIIDESGMPKERFSAEFPKEGPSILRIQQVVRGDSAAYFCASSPGDPPYNEQFFGPGTRLTVL.

This clone has at least ten counts. V and J are TRBV7-9 and TRBJ2-5; no clear D gene. There are 14 residues in the CDR3. The germline CDR1 and CDR2 sequences are SEHNR and FQNEAQ (reference sequence). The V and J ends lost 0 bases and 2 bases respectively, with 7 bases between them. DNA of the CDR3: TGTGCCAGCAGCTTAGCGCGGCAGCAAGAGACCCAGTACTTC. Encoded protein: CASSLARQQETQYF.

V and J are TRBV6-1 and TRBJ1-4, with D unresolved. This CDR3 has 14 amino acids. Between the trimmed V and J ends, which lost 4 bases and 4 bases, there was a span of 10 bases. CDR1 MNHNS and CDR2 SASEGT come from the germline V gene. CDR3 residues: CASSGGRINEKLFF. CDR3 sequence (DNA): TGTGCCAGCAGTGGCGGACGGATTAATGAAAAACTGTTTTTT.

The V gene is TRBV15, the J gene TRBJ1-3; tentatively, D is TRBD1 (5 bases). CDR3 length equals 14 residues. CDR1 and CDR2 from the germline V gene are LNHNV and YYDKDF (reference sequence). Between the trimmed V and J ends, which lost 1 base and 1 base, there was a span of 5 bases. Written as DNA, the CDR3 is TGTGCCACCAGCAGAGCAGGGTCTGGAAACACCATATATTTT. Amino acid sequence: CATSRAGSGNTIYF.

The chain carries TRBV27 and TRBJ2-7; 8 bases agree with TRBD1. This CDR3 contains 18 residues. In germline, CDR1 is MNHEY, CDR2 SMNVEV (reference sequence). The ends lost 1 base at V and 2 bases at J; junction bases unmatched: 13. In DNA form, the CDR3 reads TGTGCCAGCAGTTTATTATCTAGGGACAGGTTCCCCCCCTACGAGCAGTACTTC. This codes for CASSLLSRDRFPPYEQYF.

On this clone: The identical CDR3 is also encoded by other nucleotide sequences in the sample. This chain links TRBV6-6 with TRBJ1-3, with D perhaps matching TRBD1 (5 bases). Germline V gives CDR1 MNHNY, CDR2 SVGAGI (reference sequence). Trimming took off 7 bases at V and 8 bases at J, with 9 bases between the two ends. The CDR3 loop spans 11 amino acids. The DNA of the CDR3 is TGTGCCAGCACTCGAGGGGACACCATATATTTT. Translation gives CASTRGDTIYF.